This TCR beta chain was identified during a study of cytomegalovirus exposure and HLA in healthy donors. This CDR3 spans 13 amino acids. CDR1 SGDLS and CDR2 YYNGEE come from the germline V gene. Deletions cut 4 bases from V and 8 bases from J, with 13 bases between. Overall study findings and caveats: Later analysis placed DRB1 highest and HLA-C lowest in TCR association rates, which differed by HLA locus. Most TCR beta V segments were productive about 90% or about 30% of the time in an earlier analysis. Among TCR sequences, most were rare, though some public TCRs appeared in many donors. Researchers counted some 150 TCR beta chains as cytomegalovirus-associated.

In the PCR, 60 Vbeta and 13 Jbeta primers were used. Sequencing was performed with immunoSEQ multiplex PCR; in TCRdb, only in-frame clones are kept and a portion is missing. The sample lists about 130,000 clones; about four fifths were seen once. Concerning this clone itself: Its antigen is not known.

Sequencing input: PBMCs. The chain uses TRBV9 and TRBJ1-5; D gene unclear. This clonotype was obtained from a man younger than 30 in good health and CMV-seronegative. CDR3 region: CASSRSPMEPQHF. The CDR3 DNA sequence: TGTGCCAGCAGCCGGAGCCCAATGGAGCCCCAGCATTTT.